The clone carrying this T cell receptor beta chain was picked up many times. The data are from a study of Graves' ophthalmopathy and Graves' hyperthyroidism. TCR beta CDR3 amplification used RNA transcripts. HTBI primers primed a first-round RT-PCR, and a second-round multiplex PCR followed. MiXCR was run by TCRdb on the multiplex PCR reads, yielding one entry per CDR3 protein. The sample consists of about 400,000 distinct CDR3 sequences, about 16% of them appearing once. Other autoimmune disease, uncontrolled infection, pregnancy and lactation led to exclusion. Trimming left V 3 bases short and J 0 bases short, with 8 bases between. This CDR3 region has 14 residues. Germline V gene data show CDR1 as MNHEY and CDR2 as SVGAGI.

This chain links TRBV6-5 with TRBJ1-1; no clear D. Sequencing was carried out using peripheral blood. This sequence was found in a woman younger than 35 with Graves' ophthalmopathy. The DNA for the CDR3 is TGTGCCAGCAGTTATCTGGTACTGAACACTGAAGCTTTCTTT. It encodes CASSYLVLNTEAFF.